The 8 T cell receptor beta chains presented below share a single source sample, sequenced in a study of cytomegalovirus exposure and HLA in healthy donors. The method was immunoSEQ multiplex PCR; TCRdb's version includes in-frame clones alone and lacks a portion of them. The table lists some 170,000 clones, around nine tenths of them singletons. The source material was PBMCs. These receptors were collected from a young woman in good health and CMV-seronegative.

CDR3 coding DNA: TGTGCCAGCAGCCCCCCAGGTAGCGACCACATTCAGTACTTC. Its translation is CASSPPGSDHIQYF. This chain connects TRBV13 to TRBJ2-4; D possibly corresponds to TRBD2 (5 bases). Germline V gene data show CDR1 as PRHDT and CDR2 as FYEKMQ (reference sequence). Trimming cost V 5 bases and J 8 bases, with 16 bases left between them. The CDR3 covers 14 residues.

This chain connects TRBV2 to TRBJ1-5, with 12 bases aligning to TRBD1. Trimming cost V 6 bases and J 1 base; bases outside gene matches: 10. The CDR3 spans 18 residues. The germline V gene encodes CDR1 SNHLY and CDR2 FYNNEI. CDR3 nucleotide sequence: TGTGCCAGCAGCGTGGGACAGGGGGCGACTGAAAGCAATCAGCCCCAGCATTTT. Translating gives CASSVGQGATESNQPQHF.

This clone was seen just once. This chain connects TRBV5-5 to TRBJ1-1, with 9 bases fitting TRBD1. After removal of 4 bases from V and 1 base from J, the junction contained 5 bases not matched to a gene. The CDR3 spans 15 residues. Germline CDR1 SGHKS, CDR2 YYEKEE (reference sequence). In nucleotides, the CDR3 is TGTGCCAGCAGCCCAGGGACAGGGACGAACACTGAAGCTTTCTTT. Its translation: CASSPGTGTNTEAFF.

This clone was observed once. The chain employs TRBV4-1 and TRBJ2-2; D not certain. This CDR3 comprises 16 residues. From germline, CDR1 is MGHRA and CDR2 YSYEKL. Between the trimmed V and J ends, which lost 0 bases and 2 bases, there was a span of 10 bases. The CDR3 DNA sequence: TGCGCCAGCAGCCAAGAATCGCGGCGAAACACCGGGGAGCTGTTTTTT. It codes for CASSQESRRNTGELFF.

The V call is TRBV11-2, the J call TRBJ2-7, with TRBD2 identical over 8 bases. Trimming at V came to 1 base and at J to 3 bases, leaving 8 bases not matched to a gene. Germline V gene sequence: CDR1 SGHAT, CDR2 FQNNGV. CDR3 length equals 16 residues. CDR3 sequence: CASSLAPGLGFYEQYF. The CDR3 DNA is TGTGCCAGCAGCTTAGCGCCGGGACTAGGATTCTACGAGCAGTACTTC.

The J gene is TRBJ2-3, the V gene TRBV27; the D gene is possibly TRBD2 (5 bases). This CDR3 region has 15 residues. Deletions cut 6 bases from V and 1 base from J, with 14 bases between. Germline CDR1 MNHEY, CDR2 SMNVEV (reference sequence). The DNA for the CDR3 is TGTGCCAGCAGCTCGGTGGGGAGCGGCACAGATACGCAGTATTTT. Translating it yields CASSSVGSGTDTQYF.

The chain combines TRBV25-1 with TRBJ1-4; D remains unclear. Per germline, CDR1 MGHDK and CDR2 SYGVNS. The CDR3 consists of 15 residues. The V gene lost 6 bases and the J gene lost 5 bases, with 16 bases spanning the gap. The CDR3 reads CASSHRWVKNEKLFF. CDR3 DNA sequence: TGTGCCAGCAGCCACAGATGGGTGAAGAATGAAAAACTGTTTTTT.

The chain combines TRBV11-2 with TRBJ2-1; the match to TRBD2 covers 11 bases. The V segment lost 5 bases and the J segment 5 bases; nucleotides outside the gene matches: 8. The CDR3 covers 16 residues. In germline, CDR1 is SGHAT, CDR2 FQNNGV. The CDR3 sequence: CASSPIAGGPDNEQFF. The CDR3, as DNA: TGTGCCAGCAGCCCAATAGCGGGGGGGCCGGACAATGAGCAGTTCTTC.